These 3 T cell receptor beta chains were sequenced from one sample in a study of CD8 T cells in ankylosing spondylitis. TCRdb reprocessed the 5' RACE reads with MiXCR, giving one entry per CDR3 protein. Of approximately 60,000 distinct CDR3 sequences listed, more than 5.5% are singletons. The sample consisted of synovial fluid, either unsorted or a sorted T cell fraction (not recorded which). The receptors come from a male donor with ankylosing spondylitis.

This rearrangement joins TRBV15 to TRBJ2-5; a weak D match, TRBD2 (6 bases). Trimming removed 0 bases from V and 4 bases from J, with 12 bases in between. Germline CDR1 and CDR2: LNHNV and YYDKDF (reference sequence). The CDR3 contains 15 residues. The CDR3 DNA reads TGTGCCACCAGCAGAGAAGGAGGGTTTGGAGAGACCCAGTACTTC. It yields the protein CATSREGGFGETQYF.

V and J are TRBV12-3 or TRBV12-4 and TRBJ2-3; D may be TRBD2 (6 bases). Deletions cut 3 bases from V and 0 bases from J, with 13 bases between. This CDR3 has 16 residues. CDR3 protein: CASSLGGAGSTDTQYF. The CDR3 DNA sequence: TGTGCCAGCAGTTTGGGCGGGGCGGGGAGCACAGATACGCAGTATTTT.

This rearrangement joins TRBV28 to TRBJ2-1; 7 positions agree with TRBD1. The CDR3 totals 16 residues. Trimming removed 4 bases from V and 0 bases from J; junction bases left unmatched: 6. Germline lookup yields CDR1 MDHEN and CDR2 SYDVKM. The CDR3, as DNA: TGTGCCAGCAGTTCAACGACAGGGAGCTCCTACAATGAGCAGTTCTTC. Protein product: CASSSTTGSSYNEQFF.